The text below deals with one TCR beta chain. Its antigen remains unidentified. This sample is drawn from a study of Ad26.COV2.S vaccination and SARS-CoV-2 variants. Findings and limits, study-wide: People given the vaccine had a wider spike-specific TCR breadth than placebo recipients did.

V was trimmed by 6 bases and J by 6 bases, leaving 12 bases between them. Germline V CDR1 and CDR2: MNHNY, SVGAGI (reference sequence). The CDR3 totals 13 residues. TCRdb keeps only in-frame clones here, not all; method: immunoSEQ multiplex PCR. The sample lists some 290,000 clones, around four fifths occurring once. Treatment meaning: 15 to 20 received Ad26.COV2.S at low or high dose, single or two shots; roughly five received placebo; per-sample allocation not given. Following the first vaccine or placebo injection, samples were taken on day 63. An 18-55-year-old adult in Boston served as donor. The V call is TRBV6-6, the J call TRBJ1-5; D uncertain. This material consisted of peripheral blood, taken in a trial of Ad26.COV2.S vaccine versus placebo. The TCR originated in a person between 18 and 65 years old who received the Ad26.COV2.S COVID-19 vaccine or a placebo. The CDR3 loop reads CASSPGVAQPQHF. The DNA for the CDR3 is TGTGCCAGCAGCCCCGGGGTGGCTCAGCCCCAGCATTTT.